This T cell receptor beta chain was found in a study of cytomegalovirus exposure and HLA in healthy donors. Findings and caveats of the study: It was only CMV serostatus that was available as immune exposure information. Equally common other TCR beta chains were less clonally expanded than HLA-associated ones, a later analysis found.

Concerning this clone itself: The antigen is unknown.

The germline V gene has CDR1 SGHNT and CDR2 YENEEA. The CDR3 extends over 13 amino acids. Trimming removed 3 bases from V and 5 bases from J, with 10 bases in between. In the PCR, 60 Vbeta and 13 Jbeta primers were used. Sequencing used immunoSEQ multiplex PCR; TCRdb keeps in-frame clones, though not all of them. The sample carries fewer than 150,000 clones, around 63% recorded once. V usage is TRBV11-3 and J usage is TRBJ2-5; D is undetermined. Sample: PBMCs. This TCR derives from a human donor in good health. The CDR3 reads CASSFSYRETQYF. DNA for the CDR3: TGTGCCAGCAGCTTCTCCTACCGGGAGACCCAGTACTTC.